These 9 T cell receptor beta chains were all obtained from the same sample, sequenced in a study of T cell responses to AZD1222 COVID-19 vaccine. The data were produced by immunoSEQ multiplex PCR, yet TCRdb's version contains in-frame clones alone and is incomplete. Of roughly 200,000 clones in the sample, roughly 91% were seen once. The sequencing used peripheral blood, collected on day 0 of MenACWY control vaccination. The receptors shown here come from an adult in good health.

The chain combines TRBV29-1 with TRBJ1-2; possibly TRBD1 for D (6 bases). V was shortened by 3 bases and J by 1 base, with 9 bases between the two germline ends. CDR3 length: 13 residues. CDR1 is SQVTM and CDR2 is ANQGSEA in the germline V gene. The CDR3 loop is CSVDQGRNYGYTF. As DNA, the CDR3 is TGCAGCGTTGACCAGGGGCGTAACTATGGCTACACCTTC. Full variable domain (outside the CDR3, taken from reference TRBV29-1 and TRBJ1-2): SAVISQKPSRDICQRGTSLTIQCQVDSQVTMMFWYRQQPGQSLTLIATANQGSEATYESGFVIDKFPISRPNLTFSTLTVSNMSPEDSSIYLCSVDQGRNYGYTFGSGTRLTVV.

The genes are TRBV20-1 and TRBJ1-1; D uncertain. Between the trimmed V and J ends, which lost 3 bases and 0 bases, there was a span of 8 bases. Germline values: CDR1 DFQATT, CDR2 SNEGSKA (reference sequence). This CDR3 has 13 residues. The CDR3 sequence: CSASSGMNTEAFF. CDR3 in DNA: TGCAGTGCTAGTTCCGGAATGAACACTGAAGCTTTCTTT.

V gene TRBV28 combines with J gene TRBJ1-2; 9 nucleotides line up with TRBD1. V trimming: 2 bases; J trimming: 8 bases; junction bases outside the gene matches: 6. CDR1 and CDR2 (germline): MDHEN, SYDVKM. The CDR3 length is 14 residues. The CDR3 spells CASSLTRQGGGYTF. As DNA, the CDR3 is TGTGCCAGCAGTTTAACCCGACAGGGGGGCGGCTACACCTTC.

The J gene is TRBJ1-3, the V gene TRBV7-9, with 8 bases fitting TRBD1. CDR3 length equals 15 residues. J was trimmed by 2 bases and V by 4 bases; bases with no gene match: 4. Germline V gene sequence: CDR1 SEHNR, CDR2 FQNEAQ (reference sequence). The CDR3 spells CASSSTGVPGNTIYF. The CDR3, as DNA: TGTGCCAGCAGCTCGACAGGGGTTCCTGGAAACACCATATATTTT.

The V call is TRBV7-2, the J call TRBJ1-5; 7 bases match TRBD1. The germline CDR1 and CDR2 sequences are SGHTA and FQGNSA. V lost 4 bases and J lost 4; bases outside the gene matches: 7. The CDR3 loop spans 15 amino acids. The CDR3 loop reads CASSSRGQRNQPQHF. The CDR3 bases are TGTGCCAGCAGCTCGCGGGGACAGAGAAATCAGCCCCAGCATTTT. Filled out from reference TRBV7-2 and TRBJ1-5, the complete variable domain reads GAGVSQSPSNKVTEKGKDVELRCDPISGHTALYWYRQSLGQGLEFLIYFQGNSAPDKSGLPSDRFSAERTGGSVSTLTIQRTQQEDSAVYLCASSSRGQRNQPQHFGDGTRLSIL.

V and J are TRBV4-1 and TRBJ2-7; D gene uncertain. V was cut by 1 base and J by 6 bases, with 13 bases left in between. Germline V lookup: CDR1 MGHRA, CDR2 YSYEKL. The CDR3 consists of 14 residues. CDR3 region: CASSQAMIRGEQYF. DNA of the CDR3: TGCGCCAGCAGCCAAGCAATGATACGAGGCGAGCAGTACTTC.

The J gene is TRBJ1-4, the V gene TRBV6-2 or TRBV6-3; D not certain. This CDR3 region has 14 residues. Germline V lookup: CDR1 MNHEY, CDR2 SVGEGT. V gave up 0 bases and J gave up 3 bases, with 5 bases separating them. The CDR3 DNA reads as TGTGCCAGCAGTTACTCCGGCTCTAATGAAAAACTGTTTTTT. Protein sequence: CASSYSGSNEKLFF.

This chain's CDR3 is CASGTSGGANEQFF. The CDR3 region has the DNA TGCGCCAGCGGTACTAGCGGGGGGGCCAATGAGCAGTTCTTC. The chain uses TRBV10-1 and TRBJ2-1; 13 bases are a match to TRBD2. The CDR3 totals 14 residues. V lost 8 bases, J lost 6 bases, and 4 bases stayed unmatched. Germline loops: CDR1 WNHNN, CDR2 SYGVQD (reference sequence).

CDR3 sequence: CASSSRRTGTPEAFF. In DNA, the CDR3 is TGTGCCAGCAGCTCCCGAAGGACAGGGACCCCTGAAGCTTTCTTT. This sequence joins TRBV7-2 and TRBJ1-1, with 8 bases matching TRBD1. Germline trimming cut 4 bases from V and 6 bases from J; bases unmatched to any gene: 10. Germline CDR1 is SGHTA and CDR2 is FQGNSA. The CDR3 spans 15 residues.